Presented here are 29 T cell receptor beta chains from one specimen sequenced in a study of OX40 agonist ivuxolimab in advanced cancers. Measured with immunoSEQ multiplex PCR; TCRdb has only the in-frame clones, and not every one. Counted here are tens of thousands of clones, about 91% occurring once; the ten biggest clones make up about 18%. The material was CD4+ or CD8+ T cells sorted from blood, obtained in a trial of the OX40 agonist ivuxolimab. All receptors derive from an adult with an advanced solid tumor such as melanoma, head and neck, liver or kidney cancer.

J is TRBJ2-1 and V is TRBV5-8; 13 bases are shared with TRBD2. Germline trimming cut 2 bases from V and 7 bases from J; bases unmatched to any gene: 3. The CDR3 is 15 residues long. Germline assignment: CDR1 SGHTS and CDR2 YDEGEE. This CDR3 reads CASSLLAGGFNEQFF. In nucleotides, the CDR3 is TGTGCCAGCAGCTTACTAGCGGGGGGGTTTAATGAGCAGTTCTTC.

The chain links TRBV5-1 to TRBJ2-7, with D possibly matching TRBD2 (5 bases). The CDR3 spans 15 residues. Trimming pared 2 bases from V and 4 bases from J, leaving 16 bases between. CDR1 is SGHRS and CDR2 is YFSETQ in the germline V gene. DNA of the CDR3: TGCGCCAGCAGCTTTGGCCACTGGGGAGAGTACGAGCAGTACTTC. Amino acids: CASSFGHWGEYEQYF.

The chain links TRBV7-3 to TRBJ2-2, with a tentative D call TRBD2 (5 bases). The CDR3 has 12 amino acids. Trimming left V 3 bases short and J 6 bases short, with 5 bases between. Germline assignment: CDR1 SGHTA and CDR2 FQGTGA. The CDR3 protein is CASSLRAGELFF. The DNA of the CDR3 is TGTGCCAGCAGCTTGCGGGCCGGGGAGCTGTTTTTT.

The chain employs TRBV19 and TRBJ2-5, with TRBD1 matching 10 bases. This CDR3 is 15 amino acids long. With 5 bases clipped from V and 5 bases from J, the junction kept 8 bases outside the gene matches. Germline-derived CDR1 and CDR2 are LNHDA and SQIVND (reference sequence). The CDR3: CASSPGTGEVETQYF. The CDR3 nucleotides are TGTGCCAGTAGTCCCGGGACAGGGGAGGTCGAGACCCAGTACTTC.

The chain couples TRBV27 to TRBJ2-2, with unresolved D. V lost 2 bases to trimming and J lost 8 bases, with 9 bases between them. Germline V gene data show CDR1 as MNHEY and CDR2 as SMNVEV (reference sequence). The CDR3 consists of 13 residues. CDR3 in amino acids: CASSLLINGELFF. CDR3 nucleotide sequence: TGTGCCAGCAGTTTACTGATCAATGGGGAGCTGTTTTTT.

V usage is TRBV21-1 and J usage is TRBJ2-7; the tabulated D call, TRBD2, remains unverified against the DNA. TRBV21-1 is recorded as a pseudogene. The CDR3 has 19 amino acids. DNA for the CDR3: TGTGCCAGCAGCAATGGACGGACTAGCGGCCGGGGGGACCCACACGAGCAGTACTTC. As protein: CASSNGRTSGRGDPHEQYF.

The rearrangement uses TRBV7-9 and TRBJ1-1; D gene unclear. Trimming shortened V by 5 bases and J by 7 bases, and 11 bases separated the two germline ends. Per germline, CDR1 SEHNR and CDR2 FQNEAQ (reference sequence). CDR3 length equals 12 residues. CDR3: CASSRESVEAFF. CDR3 in DNA: TGTGCCAGCAGCCGAGAGTCAGTTGAAGCTTTCTTT.

This clone was observed a few times. This chain uses TRBV21-1 with TRBJ2-7; TRBD1 is taken as the D call from the table, unchecked against the DNA. TRBV21-1 is recorded as a pseudogene. The length of the CDR3 is 16 residues. CDR3 DNA: TGTGCCAGCCCGGAAGGGGACAGGGAAGGTCTGGACGAGCAGTACTTC. Residues: CASPEGDREGLDEQYF.

V usage is TRBV7-3 and J usage is TRBJ2-5, with a tentative D call TRBD1 (6 bases). The end of the DNA aligns better with TRBJ2-7, so the J call may be wrong. Germline V lookup: CDR1 SGHTA, CDR2 FQGTGA. The CDR3 has 14 amino acids. CDR3 coding DNA: TGTGCCAGCAGCCCCAGGGGTAACTCCTACGAGCAGTACTTC. Protein: CASSPRGNSYEQYF.

This clone was observed a handful of times. This chain links TRBV19 with TRBJ1-4, with TRBD1 matching over 7 bases. The V gene's germline CDR1 is LNHDA and CDR2 SQIVND (reference sequence). This CDR3 region has 13 residues. V lost 10 bases, J lost 2 bases, and 4 bases stayed unmatched. CDR3: CATSQGTNEKLFF. In DNA form, the CDR3 reads TGTGCCACCTCACAGGGGACTAATGAAAAACTGTTTTTT.

This chain uses TRBV27 with TRBJ2-5; D is tentatively TRBD1 or TRBD2 (5 bases each). The CDR3 runs to 19 residues. Per the germline V gene, CDR1 is MNHEY and CDR2 is SMNVEV (reference sequence). Trimming took off 4 bases at V and 5 bases at J, with 29 bases between the two ends. Here the CDR3 DNA reads TGTGCCAGCAGTTCGATATTTTTAGGGGATACTAGAAGTTCGGAGACCCAGTACTTC. This codes for CASSSIFLGDTRSSETQYF.

The J gene is TRBJ2-1, the V gene TRBV4-3; D remains unclear. Germline assignment: CDR1 LGHNA and CDR2 YSLEER. Trimming left V 4 bases short and J 2 bases short, with 12 bases between. The CDR3 extends over 15 amino acids. The DNA for the CDR3 is TGCGCCAGCAGCCCTGACCCGAATACCTACAATGAGCAGTTCTTC. Translated: CASSPDPNTYNEQFF.

This clone occurred once. The gene calls are TRBV9 and TRBJ2-3; 11 nucleotides line up with TRBD2. The germline CDR1 and CDR2 sequences are SGDLS and YYNGEE. CDR3 size: 14 residues. The ends lost 7 bases at V and 4 bases at J; junction bases unmatched: 5. The CDR3 nucleotides are TGTGCCAGCGGAACTAGCGGGAGATCAGATACGCAGTATTTT. This gives the protein CASGTSGRSDTQYF.

This clone was seen once. The chain recombines TRBV6-5 with TRBJ2-7; no firm D call. Germline CDR1 reads MNHEY; CDR2 reads SVGAGI. The CDR3 extends over 14 amino acids. V lost 2 bases to trimming and J lost 3 bases, with 11 bases between them. CDR3 bases: TGTGCCAGCAGTTACCGCCGGAACTTCTACGAGCAGTACTTC. This codes for CASSYRRNFYEQYF.

The chain carries TRBV5-1 and TRBJ2-1; 14 positions agree with TRBD2. The J segment lost 9 bases and the V segment lost 0 bases, leaving 8 bases of the junction unmatched. This CDR3 has 17 residues. In germline, CDR1 is SGHRS, CDR2 YFSETQ. CDR3 amino acids: CASSLGLAGGPTGEQFF. CDR3 nucleotides: TGCGCCAGCAGCTTGGGACTAGCGGGAGGGCCCACCGGTGAGCAGTTCTTC.

The rearrangement uses TRBV11-3 and TRBJ2-7, with 13 bases aligning to TRBD2. The V segment lost 5 bases and the J segment 4 bases; nucleotides outside the gene matches: 5. Germline V gene lookup returns CDR1 SGHNT and CDR2 YENEEA. CDR3 length: 15 amino acids. The CDR3 bases are TGTGCCAGCAGCCCCGGGACTAGCGGGACATACGAGCAGTACTTC. Its protein is CASSPGTSGTYEQYF.

The chain combines TRBV10-3 with TRBJ2-3, with 10 nucleotides matching TRBD2. The germline V gene encodes CDR1 ENHRY and CDR2 SYGVKD. V shed 4 bases, J shed 4 bases, and the junction held 17 bases outside the gene matches. This CDR3 comprises 19 residues. The CDR3 loop reads CAISGGLANSPRGPDTQYF. CDR3 in DNA: TGTGCCATCAGTGGGGGACTAGCGAACTCACCCCGAGGCCCAGATACGCAGTATTTT.

V and J are TRBV28 and TRBJ2-2; perhaps TRBD2 as D (6 bases). CDR1 is MDHEN, CDR2 SYDVKM, per germline. The CDR3 contains 12 residues. With 6 bases removed from V and 7 bases from J, the gap between germline ends came to 9 bases. CDR3 residues: CASSLRGGELFF. The CDR3 DNA sequence: TGTGCCAGCAGCCTGCGGGGCGGGGAGCTGTTTTTT.

The CDR3 loop is CATTSQSTYEQYF. The CDR3 nucleotides are TGTGCCACTACCTCGCAGTCAACCTACGAGCAGTACTTC. The chain has TRBV15 and TRBJ2-7; the D is unclear. The V gene's germline CDR1 is LNHNV and CDR2 YYDKDF (reference sequence). Trimming pared 9 bases from V and 2 bases from J, leaving 14 bases between. This CDR3 has 13 amino acids.

This clone has more than one count but fewer than ten. The chain combines TRBV4-1 with TRBJ1-5; no firm D call. Between the trimmed V and J ends, which lost 1 base and 3 bases, there was a span of 10 bases. Germline CDR1 and CDR2: MGHRA and YSYEKL. This CDR3 has 15 amino acids. In DNA, the CDR3 is TGCGCCAGCAGCCAAGCTGGGCAGTTCAATCAGCCCCAGCATTTT. Translation: CASSQAGQFNQPQHF.

This chain connects TRBV5-1 to TRBJ1-1, with D possibly being TRBD1 (6 bases). The CDR3 has 13 amino acids. The V and J ends lost 0 bases and 7 bases respectively, with 10 bases between them. Germline lookup yields CDR1 SGHRS and CDR2 YFSETQ. The CDR3 bases are TGCGCCAGCAGCTTGGGAGGGGGACTTGAAGCTTTCTTT. This sequence encodes CASSLGGGLEAFF.

This rearrangement joins TRBV4-3 to TRBJ2-7; 8 bases fit TRBD2. In germline, CDR1 is LGHNA, CDR2 YSLEER. This CDR3 is 15 amino acids long. The J segment lost 4 bases and the V segment lost 3 bases, leaving 8 bases of the junction unmatched. The CDR3 DNA sequence: TGCGCCAGCAGCCAGGGCAGGAGCGGGAGTTACGAGCAGTACTTC. It encodes CASSQGRSGSYEQYF.

The chain employs TRBV4-3 and TRBJ2-3; no definite D call. Between the trimmed V and J ends, which lost 4 bases and 6 bases, there was a span of 11 bases. The CDR3 is 13 residues long. Germline V gene lookup returns CDR1 LGHNA and CDR2 YSLEER. The CDR3 DNA is TGCGCCAGCAGCCCACCCTTCGGGGATACGCAGTATTTT. Translated: CASSPPFGDTQYF.

The genes are TRBV11-2 and TRBJ2-2, with a tentative D call TRBD2 (5 bases). The CDR3 sequence is 13 residues long. Trimming pared 5 bases from V and 7 bases from J, leaving 11 bases between. Germline V CDR1 and CDR2: SGHAT, FQNNGV. CDR3: CASSPGLGGELFF. The CDR3 DNA reads TGTGCCAGCAGCCCAGGACTCGGCGGGGAGCTGTTTTTT.

The CDR3 nucleotides are TGTGCCAGCAGTTTACCGGACAATGAGCAGTTCTTC. It codes for CASSLPDNEQFF. The rearrangement uses TRBV28 and TRBJ2-1; D is ambiguous. The germline CDR1 and CDR2 sequences are MDHEN and SYDVKM. The CDR3 length is 12 residues. Trimming pared 2 bases from V and 5 bases from J, leaving 4 bases between. The variable domain in full, completed from reference TRBV28 and TRBJ2-1, reads DVKVTQSSRYLVKRTGEKVFLECVQDMDHENMFWYRQDPGLGLRLIYFSYDVKMKEKGDIPEGYSVSREKKERFSLILESASTNQTSMYLCASSLPDNEQFFGPGTRLTVL.

J is TRBJ2-7 and V is TRBV6-1, with D uncertain. CDR1 and CDR2 (germline): MNHNS, SASEGT. This CDR3 has 14 amino acids. The V gene lost 6 bases and the J gene lost 0 bases, with 12 bases spanning the gap. CDR3 amino acids: CASRDVTSSYEQYF. CDR3 sequence (DNA): TGTGCCAGCAGGGACGTTACGAGCTCCTACGAGCAGTACTTC.

The sample holds one count of this clone. The CDR3 loop reads CASSLGLGAVSYNEQFF. CDR3 in DNA: TGTGCCAGCAGCTTAGGCTTGGGGGCTGTCTCCTACAATGAGCAGTTCTTC. The rearrangement uses TRBV13 and TRBJ2-1, with D possibly TRBD1 on 6 matching bases. This CDR3 has 17 amino acids. The V gene's germline CDR1 is PRHDT and CDR2 FYEKMQ (reference sequence). Trimming stripped 0 bases from V and 0 bases from J, with 12 bases between.

The rearrangement joins TRBV15 to TRBJ2-7, with 11 bases aligning to TRBD1. The V and J ends lost 0 bases and 5 bases, in that order; junction bases with no gene match: 3. The CDR3 is made up of 15 amino acids. Germline values: CDR1 LNHNV, CDR2 YYDKDF (reference sequence). The CDR3: CATSRDGTGGDEQYF. CDR3 DNA: TGTGCCACCAGCAGAGATGGGACAGGGGGAGACGAGCAGTACTTC. Filled out from reference TRBV15 and TRBJ2-7, the complete variable domain reads DAMVIQNPRYQVTQFGKPVTLSCSQTLNHNVMYWYQQKSSQAPKLLFHYYDKDFNNEADTPDNFQSRRPNTSFCFLDIRSPGLGDTAMYLCATSRDGTGGDEQYFGPGTRLTVT.

The genes are TRBV27 and TRBJ2-7; tentative D call: TRBD2 (6 bases). Germline V gene data show CDR1 as MNHEY and CDR2 as SMNVEV (reference sequence). The ends were cut back, 2 bases at V and 3 bases at J, with 17 bases in the middle. This CDR3 has 16 amino acids. The CDR3 DNA reads as TGTGCCAGCAGTTTAGACAACCCGGGACTTAACTACGAGCAGTACTTC. It codes for CASSLDNPGLNYEQYF.